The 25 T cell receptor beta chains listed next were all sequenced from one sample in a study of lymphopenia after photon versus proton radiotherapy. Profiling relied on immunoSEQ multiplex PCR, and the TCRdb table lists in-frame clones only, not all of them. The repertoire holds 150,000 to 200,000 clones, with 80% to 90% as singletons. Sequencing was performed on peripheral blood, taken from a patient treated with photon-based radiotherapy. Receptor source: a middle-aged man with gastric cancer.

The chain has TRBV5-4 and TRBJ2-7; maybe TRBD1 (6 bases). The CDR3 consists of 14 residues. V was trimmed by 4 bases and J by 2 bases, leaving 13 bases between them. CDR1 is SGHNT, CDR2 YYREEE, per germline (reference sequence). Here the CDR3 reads CASSPGTNPYEQYF. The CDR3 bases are TGTGCCAGCAGCCCCGGGACAAACCCCTACGAGCAGTACTTC.

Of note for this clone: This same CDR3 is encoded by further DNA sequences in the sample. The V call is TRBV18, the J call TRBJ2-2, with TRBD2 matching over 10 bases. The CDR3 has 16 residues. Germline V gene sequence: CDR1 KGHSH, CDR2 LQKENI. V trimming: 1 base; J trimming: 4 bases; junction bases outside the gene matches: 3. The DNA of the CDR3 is TGTGCCAGCTCACCACTTCTAGCGGGAGCCACCGGGGAGCTGTTTTTT. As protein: CASSPLLAGATGELFF.

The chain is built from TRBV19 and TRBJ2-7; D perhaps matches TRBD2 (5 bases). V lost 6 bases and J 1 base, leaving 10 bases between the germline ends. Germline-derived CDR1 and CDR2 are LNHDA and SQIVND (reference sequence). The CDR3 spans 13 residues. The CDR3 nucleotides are TGTGCCAGTAGCCGGGGTCTGTCCTACGAGCAGTACTTC. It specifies CASSRGLSYEQYF.

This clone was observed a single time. The CDR3 reads CASSFSGRLHNEQFF. The CDR3 coding sequence is TGTGCCAGTAGTTTTAGCGGGAGGCTCCACAATGAGCAGTTCTTC. The chain links TRBV19 to TRBJ2-1; 10 bases are a match to TRBD2. Germline CDR1 and CDR2: LNHDA and SQIVND (reference sequence). CDR3 size: 15 residues. V lost 5 bases to trimming and J lost 5 bases; unmatched junction nucleotides: 6.

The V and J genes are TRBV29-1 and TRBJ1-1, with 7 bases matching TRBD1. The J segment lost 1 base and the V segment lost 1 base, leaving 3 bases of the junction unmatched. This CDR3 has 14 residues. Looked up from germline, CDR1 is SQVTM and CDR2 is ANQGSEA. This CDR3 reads CSVEAWTGNTEAFF. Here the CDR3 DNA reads TGCAGCGTTGAAGCCTGGACAGGGAACACTGAAGCTTTCTTT. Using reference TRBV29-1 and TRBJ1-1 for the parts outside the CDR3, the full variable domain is SAVISQKPSRDICQRGTSLTIQCQVDSQVTMMFWYRQQPGQSLTLIATANQGSEATYESGFVIDKFPISRPNLTFSTLTVSNMSPEDSSIYLCSVEAWTGNTEAFFGQGTRLTVV.

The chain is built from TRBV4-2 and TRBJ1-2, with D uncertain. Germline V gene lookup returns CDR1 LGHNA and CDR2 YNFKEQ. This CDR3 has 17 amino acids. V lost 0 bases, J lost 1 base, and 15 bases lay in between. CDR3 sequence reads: CASSQDARQTLNYGYTF. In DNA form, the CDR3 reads TGTGCCAGCAGCCAAGATGCACGGCAAACCCTTAACTATGGCTACACCTTC.

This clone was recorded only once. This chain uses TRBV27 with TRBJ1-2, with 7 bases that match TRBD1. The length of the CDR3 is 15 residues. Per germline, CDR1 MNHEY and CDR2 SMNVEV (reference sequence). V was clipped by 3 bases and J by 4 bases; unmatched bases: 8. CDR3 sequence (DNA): TGTGCCAGCAGTTTGCTTGGAAACAGGGGCTATGGCTACACCTTC. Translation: CASSLLGNRGYGYTF.

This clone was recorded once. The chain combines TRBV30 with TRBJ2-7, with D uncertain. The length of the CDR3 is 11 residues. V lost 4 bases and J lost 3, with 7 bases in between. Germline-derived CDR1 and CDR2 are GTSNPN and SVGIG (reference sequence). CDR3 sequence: CAWIGLYEQYF. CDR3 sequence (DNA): TGTGCCTGGATAGGTCTCTACGAGCAGTACTTC.

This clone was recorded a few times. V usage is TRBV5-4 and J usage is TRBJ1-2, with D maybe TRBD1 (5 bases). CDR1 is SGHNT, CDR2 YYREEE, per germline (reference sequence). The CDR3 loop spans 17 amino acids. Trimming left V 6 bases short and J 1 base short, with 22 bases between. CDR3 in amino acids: CASTNGGGSNFNYGYTF. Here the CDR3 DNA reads TGTGCCAGCACCAACGGCGGGGGGTCTAACTTTAACTATGGCTACACCTTC. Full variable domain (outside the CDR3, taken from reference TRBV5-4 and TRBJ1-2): ETGVTQSPTHLIKTRGQQVTLRCSSQSGHNTVSWYQQALGQGPQFIFQYYREEENGRGNFPPRFSGLQFPNYSSELNVNALELDDSALYLCASTNGGGSNFNYGYTFGSGTRLTVV.

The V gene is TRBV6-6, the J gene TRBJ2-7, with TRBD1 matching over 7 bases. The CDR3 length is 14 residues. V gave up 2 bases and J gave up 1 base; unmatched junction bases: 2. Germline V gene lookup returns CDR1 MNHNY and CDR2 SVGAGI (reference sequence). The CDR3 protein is CASSYRGQSYEQYF. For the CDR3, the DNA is TGTGCCAGCAGTTACCGGGGACAGTCCTACGAGCAGTACTTC.

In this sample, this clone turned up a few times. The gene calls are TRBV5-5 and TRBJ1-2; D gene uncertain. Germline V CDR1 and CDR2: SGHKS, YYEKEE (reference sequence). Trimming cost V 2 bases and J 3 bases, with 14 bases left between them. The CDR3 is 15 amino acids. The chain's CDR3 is CASSFAPGGDYGYTF. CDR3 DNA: TGTGCCAGCAGCTTTGCCCCGGGTGGTGACTATGGCTACACCTTC.

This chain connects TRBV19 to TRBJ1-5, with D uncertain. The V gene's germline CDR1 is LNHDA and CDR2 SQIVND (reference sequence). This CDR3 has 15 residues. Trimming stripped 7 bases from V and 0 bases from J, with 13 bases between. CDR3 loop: CASTSDRRSNQPQHF. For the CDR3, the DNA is TGTGCCAGTACCTCGGACCGCCGTAGCAATCAGCCCCAGCATTTT. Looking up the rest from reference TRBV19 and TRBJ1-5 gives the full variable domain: DGGITQSPKYLFRKEGQNVTLSCEQNLNHDAMYWYRQDPGQGLRLIYYSQIVNDFQKGDIAEGYSVSREKKESFPLTVTSAQKNPTAFYLCASTSDRRSNQPQHFGDGTRLSIL.

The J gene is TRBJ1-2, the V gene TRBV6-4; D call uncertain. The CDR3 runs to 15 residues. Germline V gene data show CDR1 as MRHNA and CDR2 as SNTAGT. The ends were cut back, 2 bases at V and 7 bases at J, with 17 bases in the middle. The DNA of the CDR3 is TGTGCCAGCAGTGACCGGGCCGAAAATCCCTCTGGCTACACCTTC. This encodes CASSDRAENPSGYTF.

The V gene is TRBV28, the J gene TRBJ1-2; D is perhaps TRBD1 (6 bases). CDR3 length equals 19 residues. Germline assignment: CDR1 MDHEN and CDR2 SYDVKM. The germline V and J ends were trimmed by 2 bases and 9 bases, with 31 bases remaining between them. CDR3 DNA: TGTGCCAGCAGTTTAGTGGCGATGGAGCAACAGGGCCTTCCCTTTCGCTACACCTTC. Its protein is CASSLVAMEQQGLPFRYTF.

CDR3 sequence: CATATRFEQYF. Written as DNA, the CDR3 is TGTGCCACTGCCACGCGCTTCGAGCAGTACTTC. This chain uses TRBV6-5 with TRBJ2-7; no firm D call. V was shortened by 10 bases and J by 6 bases, with 13 bases between the two germline ends. Looked up from germline, CDR1 is MNHEY and CDR2 is SVGAGI. The CDR3 totals 11 residues.

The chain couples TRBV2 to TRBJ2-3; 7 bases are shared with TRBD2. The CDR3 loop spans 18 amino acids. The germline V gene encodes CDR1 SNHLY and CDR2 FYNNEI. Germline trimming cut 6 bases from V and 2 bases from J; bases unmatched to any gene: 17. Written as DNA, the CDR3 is TGTGCCAGCAGGGTCCGCCGGTTCCTAGCGGACTCCACAGATACGCAGTATTTT. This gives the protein CASRVRRFLADSTDTQYF.

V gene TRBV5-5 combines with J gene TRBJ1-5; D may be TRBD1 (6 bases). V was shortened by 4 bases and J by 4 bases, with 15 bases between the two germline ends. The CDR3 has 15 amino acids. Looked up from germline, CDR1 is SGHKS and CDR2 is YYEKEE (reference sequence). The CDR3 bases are TGTGCCAGCAGCACCCGGTCCCAGGGGAATCAGCCCCAGCATTTT. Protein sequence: CASSTRSQGNQPQHF.

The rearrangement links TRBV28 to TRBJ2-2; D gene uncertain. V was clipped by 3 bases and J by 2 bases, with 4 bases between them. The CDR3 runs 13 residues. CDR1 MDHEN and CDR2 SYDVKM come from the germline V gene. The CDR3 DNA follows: TGTGCCAGCAGTTTTCATAACACCGGGGAGCTGTTTTTT. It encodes CASSFHNTGELFF.

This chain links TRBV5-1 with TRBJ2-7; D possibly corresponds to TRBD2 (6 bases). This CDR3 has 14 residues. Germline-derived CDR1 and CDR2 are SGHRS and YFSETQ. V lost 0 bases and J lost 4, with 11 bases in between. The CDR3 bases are TGCGCCAGCAGCTTGGGTGCAGGGAGGTACGAGCAGTACTTC. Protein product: CASSLGAGRYEQYF.

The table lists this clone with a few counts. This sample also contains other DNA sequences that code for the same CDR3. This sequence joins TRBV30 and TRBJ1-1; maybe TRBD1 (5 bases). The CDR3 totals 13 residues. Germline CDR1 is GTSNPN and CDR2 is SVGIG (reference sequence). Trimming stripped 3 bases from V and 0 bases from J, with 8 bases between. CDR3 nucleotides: TGTGCCTGGAGACAGGTTTTGAACACTGAAGCTTTCTTT. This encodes CAWRQVLNTEAFF.

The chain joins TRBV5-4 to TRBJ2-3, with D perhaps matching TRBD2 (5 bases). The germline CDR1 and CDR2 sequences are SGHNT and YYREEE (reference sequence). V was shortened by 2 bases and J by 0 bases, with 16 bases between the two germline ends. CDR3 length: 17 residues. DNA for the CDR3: TGTGCCAGCAGCTTTCCAGCGCCGGGGAAGAGCACAGATACGCAGTATTTT. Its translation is CASSFPAPGKSTDTQYF.

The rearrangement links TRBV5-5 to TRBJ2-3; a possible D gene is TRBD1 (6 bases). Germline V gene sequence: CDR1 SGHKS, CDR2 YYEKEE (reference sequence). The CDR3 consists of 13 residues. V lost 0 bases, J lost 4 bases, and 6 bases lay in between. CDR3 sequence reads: CASSLGGPDTQYF. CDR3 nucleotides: TGTGCCAGCAGCTTGGGGGGGCCAGATACGCAGTATTTT. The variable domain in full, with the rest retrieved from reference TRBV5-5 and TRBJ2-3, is DAGVTQSPTHLIKTRGQQVTLRCSPISGHKSVSWYQQVLGQGPQFIFQYYEKEERGRGNFPDRFSARQFPNYSSELNVNALLLGDSALYLCASSLGGPDTQYFGPGTRLTVL.

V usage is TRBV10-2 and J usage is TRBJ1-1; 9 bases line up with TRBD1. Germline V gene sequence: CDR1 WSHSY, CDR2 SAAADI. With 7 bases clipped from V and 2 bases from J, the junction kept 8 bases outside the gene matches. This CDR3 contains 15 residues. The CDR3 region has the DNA TGCGCCAGCACCGGGACAGGGATAGCCAACACTGAAGCTTTCTTT. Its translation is CASTGTGIANTEAFF.

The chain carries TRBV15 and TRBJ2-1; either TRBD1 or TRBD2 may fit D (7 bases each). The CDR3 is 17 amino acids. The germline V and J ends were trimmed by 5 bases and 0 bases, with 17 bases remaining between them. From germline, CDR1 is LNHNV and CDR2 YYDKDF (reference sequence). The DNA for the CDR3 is TGTGCCACCAGCTCTCCTGGGGGGGACAGCTCCTACAATGAGCAGTTCTTC. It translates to CATSSPGGDSSYNEQFF.

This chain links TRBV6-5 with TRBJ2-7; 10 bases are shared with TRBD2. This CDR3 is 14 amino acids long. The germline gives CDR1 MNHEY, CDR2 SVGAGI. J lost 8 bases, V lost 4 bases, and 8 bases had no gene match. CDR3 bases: TGTGCCAGCAGTTCTAGCGGGAGAGGCCTCCAGCAGTACTTC. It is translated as CASSSSGRGLQQYF.